The rows below give T cell receptor beta chains drawn from one sample of a study of shared clonotypes between healthy human individuals. The repertoire was sequenced with immunoSEQ multiplex PCR; TCRdb's copy has only in-frame clones and lacks some. The repertoire holds about 2,200,000 clones, about 93% seen once, with 1.5% to 2% in the top ten. Sequenced: naive CD8+ T cells from PBMCs. The receptors here all came from a man younger than 35 in good health. Some clones in this sample may be carry-over from other donors' samples. The CDR3 runs from the conserved cysteine through the conserved F or W. D genes are given only for firm matches. The size field is filled for only some rows; it gives once, few, many or a size class.

clone size: .
J gene: TRBJ1-5
V gene: TRBV19
D gene: TRBD1
CDR3 DNA: TGTGCCAGTAGTGCCCGGGACAGGGGGCGAGATCAGCCCCAGCATTTT
CDR3 protein: CASSARDRGRDQPQHF

clone size: .
J gene: TRBJ2-2
V gene: TRBV11-2
D gene: .
CDR3 DNA: TGTGCCAGCAGCCCCCGAACAGGGAGAGGCACCGGGGAGCTGTTTTTT
CDR3 protein: CASSPRTGRGTGELFF

clone size: .
J gene: TRBJ1-2
V gene: TRBV18
D gene: .
CDR3 DNA: TGTGCCAGCTCCCCAGTTACGGGAGGTCCGTATGGCTACACCTTC
CDR3 protein: CASSPVTGGPYGYTF

clone size: .
J gene: TRBJ2-7
V gene: TRBV7-8
D gene: .
CDR3 DNA: TGTGCCAGCAGCTTACTGGAGGGGGCGGTCTACGAGCAGTACTTC
CDR3 protein: CASSLLEGAVYEQYF

clone size: .
J gene: TRBJ2-1
V gene: TRBV19
D gene: .
CDR3 DNA: TGTGCCAGTAGTACCTGGACGGATCAATCCTACAATGAGCAGTTCTTC
CDR3 protein: CASSTWTDQSYNEQFF

clone size: .
J gene: TRBJ2-7
V gene: TRBV6-5
D gene: .
CDR3 DNA: TGTGCCAGCACCGTACCCGGCGGGACAAGGGAGCAGTACTTC
CDR3 protein: CASTVPGGTREQYF

clone size: .
J gene: TRBJ2-1
V gene: TRBV11-3
D gene: TRBD2
CDR3 DNA: TGTGCCAGCAGCCCCTACGGAACTAGCGGTCTCAATGAGCAGTTCTTC
CDR3 protein: CASSPYGTSGLNEQFF

clone size: .
J gene: TRBJ2-4
V gene: TRBV28
D gene: .
CDR3 DNA: TGTGCCAGCAACGGACCGGCCAGACTAGCCAAAAACATTCAGTACTTC
CDR3 protein: CASNGPARLAKNIQYF

clone size: once
J gene: TRBJ2-1
V gene: TRBV7-6
D gene: .
CDR3 DNA: TGTGCCAGCAGCCTGGTGGGGAGAGGGGCAATTAATGAGCAGTTCTTC
CDR3 protein: CASSLVGRGAINEQFF

clone size: .
J gene: TRBJ2-7
V gene: TRBV5-4
D gene: .
CDR3 DNA: TGTGCCAGCAGCCCGGAGCGACAGGCCTACGAGCAGTACTTC
CDR3 protein: CASSPERQAYEQYF

clone size: .
J gene: TRBJ1-1
V gene: TRBV10-2
D gene: TRBD1
CDR3 DNA: TGCGCCAGCAGCGCTTTGACAGGGGCTGAAGCTTTCTTT
CDR3 protein: CASSALTGAEAFF

clone size: .
J gene: TRBJ1-2
V gene: TRBV27
D gene: TRBD1
CDR3 DNA: TGTGCCAGCAGTTTAGGACAGGGATATGGCTACACCTTC
CDR3 protein: CASSLGQGYGYTF

clone size: once
J gene: TRBJ2-2
V gene: TRBV2
D gene: .
CDR3 DNA: TGTGCCAGCAGTGAAGGGAGGCGGGAGAACACCGGGGAGCTGTTTTTT
CDR3 protein: CASSEGRRENTGELFF

clone size: .
J gene: TRBJ2-7
V gene: TRBV2
D gene: .
CDR3 DNA: TGTGCCAGCAGTACAGGGACCCTTTCTGGCTACGAGCAGTACTTC
CDR3 protein: CASSTGTLSGYEQYF

clone size: .
J gene: TRBJ1-6
V gene: TRBV28
D gene: TRBD1
CDR3 DNA: TGTGCCAGCAGCCCGACAGGGGAGAATTCACCCCTCCACTTT
CDR3 protein: CASSPTGENSPLHF

clone size: once
J gene: TRBJ1-1
V gene: TRBV4-1
D gene: .
CDR3 DNA: TGCGCCAGCAGCCAAGGGGTTAGAACTGAAGCTTTCTTT
CDR3 protein: CASSQGVRTEAFF

clone size: .
J gene: TRBJ2-7
V gene: TRBV5-6
D gene: .
CDR3 DNA: TGTGCCAGCAGCTTGGGTTGGACAACTGCCTACGAGCAGTACTTC
CDR3 protein: CASSLGWTTAYEQYF

clone size: .
J gene: TRBJ1-4
V gene: TRBV28
D gene: TRBD1
CDR3 DNA: TGTGCCAGCAGTTACCCACAGGGGTCGGAAGAAAAACTGTTTTTT
CDR3 protein: CASSYPQGSEEKLFF

clone size: .
J gene: TRBJ1-3
V gene: TRBV5-6
D gene: .
CDR3 DNA: TGTGCCAGCAGCAGGGACCGCAAGACCTACATCTCTGGAAACACCATATATTTT
CDR3 protein: CASSRDRKTYISGNTIYF

clone size: .
J gene: TRBJ2-1
V gene: TRBV29-1
D gene: TRBD2
CDR3 DNA: TGCAGCGGGACTAGCGGCCCCTATGAGCAGTTCTTC
CDR3 protein: CSGTSGPYEQFF

clone size: .
J gene: TRBJ2-6
V gene: TRBV9
D gene: .
CDR3 DNA: TGTGCCAGCAGCGTAGCCCGGGAGAAGTACTCTGGGGCCAACGTCCTGACTTTC
CDR3 protein: CASSVAREKYSGANVLTF

clone size: .
J gene: TRBJ2-5
V gene: TRBV10-2
D gene: TRBD1
CDR3 DNA: TGCGCCAGCAGGAAGACAGGGGAACAAGAGACCCAGTACTTC
CDR3 protein: CASRKTGEQETQYF

clone size: .
J gene: TRBJ2-7
V gene: TRBV29-1
D gene: .
CDR3 DNA: TGCAGCGCCGGACCCTTCGCCGGGGTCCCCTACGAGCAGTACTTC
CDR3 protein: CSAGPFAGVPYEQYF

clone size: .
J gene: TRBJ2-2
V gene: TRBV7-9
D gene: .
CDR3 DNA: TGTGCCAGCAGCTATGAGAACACCGGGGAGCTGTTTTTT
CDR3 protein: CASSYENTGELFF

clone size: once
J gene: TRBJ2-7
V gene: TRBV27
D gene: .
CDR3 DNA: TGTGCCAGCAGTTTATCAGGTGCCTCCTACGAGCAGTACTTC
CDR3 protein: CASSLSGASYEQYF

clone size: .
J gene: TRBJ1-3
V gene: TRBV9
D gene: .
CDR3 DNA: TGTGCCAGCAGCCCCTATTTAGACTCTGGAAACACCATATATTTT
CDR3 protein: CASSPYLDSGNTIYF

clone size: once
J gene: TRBJ2-2
V gene: TRBV28
D gene: .
CDR3 DNA: TGTGCCAGCAGTTTATCGTCTTCAGGGTATGACACCGGGGAGCTGTTTTTT
CDR3 protein: CASSLSSSGYDTGELFF

clone size: .
J gene: TRBJ2-1
V gene: TRBV15
D gene: .
CDR3 DNA: TGTGCCACCAGCAGAGATGGCACAACTACCAATGAGCAGTTCTTC
CDR3 protein: CATSRDGTTTNEQFF

clone size: .
J gene: TRBJ1-1
V gene: TRBV29-1
D gene: .
CDR3 DNA: TGCAGCGTTGGATGGGGTGGGGTGAACACTGAAGCTTTCTTT
CDR3 protein: CSVGWGGVNTEAFF

clone size: .
J gene: TRBJ2-7
V gene: TRBV27
D gene: .
CDR3 DNA: TGTGCCAGCAGTCCCCTCCCCGGCAGGGCAGGGTACGAGCAGTACTTC
CDR3 protein: CASSPLPGRAGYEQYF

clone size: once
J gene: TRBJ1-1
V gene: TRBV13
D gene: .
CDR3 DNA: TGTGCCAGCAGCTTAAACCGACAACGGGGCGCCGCTTTCTTT
CDR3 protein: CASSLNRQRGAAFF

clone size: .
J gene: TRBJ2-7
V gene: TRBV4-1
D gene: .
CDR3 DNA: TGCGCCAGCAGCCACCCCCGGACATCGGTATCTAGCTCCTACGAGCAGTACTTC
CDR3 protein: CASSHPRTSVSSSYEQYF

clone size: once
J gene: TRBJ2-7
V gene: TRBV21-1
D gene: .
CDR3 DNA: TGTGCCAGCAGCAAAAGCTTACGGCGGGACCTCGCCCACGAGCAGTACTTC
CDR3 protein: CASSKSLRRDLAHEQYF

clone size: .
J gene: TRBJ2-5
V gene: TRBV9
D gene: TRBD2
CDR3 DNA: TGTGCCAGCAGCCGGACTAGCGGGAGGGCGGAGACCCAGTACTTC
CDR3 protein: CASSRTSGRAETQYF